These 26 T cell receptor beta chains share one sample of origin, sequenced in a study of blood T cell repertoires in COVID-19. Profiled with immunoSEQ multiplex PCR; TCRdb holds only in-frame clones, not every one. The data hold some 250,000 clones, with around 83% observed a single time. Sequences were obtained from peripheral blood. These receptors were collected from a man older than 75 with acute or convalescent COVID-19.

The chain carries TRBV4-1 and TRBJ1-1; D not certain. The V gene lost 2 bases and the J gene lost 1 base, with 8 bases spanning the gap. Per germline, CDR1 MGHRA and CDR2 YSYEKL. The CDR3 is 14 residues long. CDR3 DNA sequence: TGCGCCAGCAGCCAAATCACACAGAACACTGAAGCTTTCTTT. The encoded protein is CASSQITQNTEAFF.

This chain uses TRBV29-1 with TRBJ2-4, with TRBD1 identical over 10 bases. CDR1 and CDR2 (germline): SQVTM, ANQGSEA. V shed 6 bases, J shed 11 bases, and the junction held 7 bases outside the gene matches. The CDR3 loop spans 12 amino acids. Here the CDR3 DNA reads TGCAGCGTATCCGGGACAGGGGTTTTTCAGTACTTC. This translates into CSVSGTGVFQYF.

The rearrangement uses TRBV6-4 and TRBJ1-6; D gene uncertain. The germline V gene encodes CDR1 MRHNA and CDR2 SNTAGT. V lost 5 bases and J 4 bases, leaving 6 bases between the germline ends. There are 13 residues in the CDR3. CDR3 amino acids: CASSPDYNSPLHF. The CDR3 DNA follows: TGTGCCAGCAGTCCAGATTATAATTCACCCCTCCACTTT.

This chain joins TRBV5-1 and TRBJ2-3, with a tentative D call TRBD1 (6 bases). In germline, CDR1 is SGHRS, CDR2 YFSETQ. The CDR3 loop spans 14 amino acids. The V and J ends lost 2 bases and 6 bases respectively, with 13 bases between them. DNA of the CDR3: TGCGCCAGCAGCTTCCGGGCAGGGGCCGATACGCAGTATTTT. Translation: CASSFRAGADTQYF.

The J gene is TRBJ2-1, the V gene TRBV30; 7 nucleotides align to TRBD2. In germline, CDR1 is GTSNPN, CDR2 SVGIG (reference sequence). Trimming at V came to 3 bases and at J to 1 base, leaving 6 bases not matched to a gene. The CDR3 has 15 residues. DNA of the CDR3: TGTGCCTGGAGCTCCGGGGGGTCATCCTACAATGAGCAGTTCTTC. As protein: CAWSSGGSSYNEQFF.

This chain links TRBV5-1 with TRBJ2-1; a weak D match, TRBD2 (6 bases). Trimming cost V 3 bases and J 5 bases, with 21 bases left between them. The CDR3 covers 17 residues. Per germline, CDR1 SGHRS and CDR2 YFSETQ. CDR3 coding DNA: TGCGCCAGCAGCTCCCGGGATGGGGGGAATGGACACAATGAGCAGTTCTTC. It codes for CASSSRDGGNGHNEQFF.

The chain joins TRBV6-5 to TRBJ2-7, with D perhaps matching TRBD1 (5 bases). CDR3 length: 16 amino acids. Trimming took off 0 bases at V and 0 bases at J, with 12 bases between the two ends. The germline CDR1 and CDR2 sequences are MNHEY and SVGAGI. The CDR3 DNA reads as TGTGCCAGCAGTTACTCGAATAGGGGTTCCTCCTACGAGCAGTACTTC. It codes for CASSYSNRGSSYEQYF.

This clone was observed a handful of times. The chain carries TRBV6-1 and TRBJ1-3; D is undetermined. The length of the CDR3 is 14 residues. With 6 bases removed from V and 2 bases from J, the gap between germline ends came to 11 bases. Germline CDR1 reads MNHNS; CDR2 reads SASEGT. CDR3 sequence (DNA): TGTGCCAGCAGAAGTGGCCAGACTGGAAACACCATATATTTT. This gives the protein CASRSGQTGNTIYF.

The chain joins TRBV11-2 to TRBJ1-6; 7 bases map to TRBD1. Germline V CDR1 and CDR2: SGHAT, FQNNGV. The CDR3 covers 14 residues. V lost 5 bases and J lost 10; bases outside the gene matches: 8. The CDR3 loop is CASSRDRVGSPLHF. CDR3 nucleotides: TGTGCCAGCAGCCGAGACAGGGTAGGATCACCCCTCCACTTT.

This chain links TRBV28 with TRBJ2-1, with 7 bases lining up with TRBD1. The V gene's germline CDR1 is MDHEN and CDR2 SYDVKM. V lost 4 bases to trimming and J lost 6 bases; unmatched junction nucleotides: 15. There are 17 residues in the CDR3. The CDR3 sequence: CASSSPTEGARRNEQFF. The CDR3 nucleotides read TGTGCCAGCAGTTCCCCCACCGAGGGGGCGCGACGCAATGAGCAGTTCTTC.

The chain uses TRBV6-1 and TRBJ1-2; TRBD1 matches at 10 bases. CDR1 and CDR2 from the germline V gene are MNHNS and SASEGT. The ends lost 3 bases at V and 4 bases at J; junction bases unmatched: 2. The CDR3 sequence is 14 residues long. The CDR3 reads CASSEGQGSYGYTF. The CDR3 DNA is TGTGCCAGCAGTGAGGGACAGGGGAGCTATGGCTACACCTTC.

The chain combines TRBV5-5 with TRBJ2-1; D possibly corresponds to TRBD2 (5 bases). This CDR3 contains 15 residues. V lost 3 bases and J lost 9, with 19 bases in between. CDR1 and CDR2 (germline): SGHKS, YYEKEE (reference sequence). CDR3 protein: CASSSSSSGNGEQFF. In DNA form, the CDR3 reads TGTGCCAGCAGCTCCTCTTCCTCGGGGAACGGTGAGCAGTTCTTC. Variable domain in full (rest from reference TRBV5-5 and TRBJ2-1): DAGVTQSPTHLIKTRGQQVTLRCSPISGHKSVSWYQQVLGQGPQFIFQYYEKEERGRGNFPDRFSARQFPNYSSELNVNALLLGDSALYLCASSSSSSGNGEQFFGPGTRLTVL.

The sample holds one count of this clone. The chain uses TRBV28 and TRBJ2-7, with 7 positions matching TRBD2. CDR3 length: 21 residues. The V segment lost 6 bases and the J segment 0 bases; nucleotides outside the gene matches: 26. Germline CDR1 reads MDHEN; CDR2 reads SYDVKM. The CDR3 protein is CASSLRAGQTGGNRRSYEQYF. As DNA, the CDR3 is TGTGCCAGCAGCCTGAGGGCGGGCCAAACGGGGGGTAACCGTCGCTCCTACGAGCAGTACTTC.

This clone was detected only a few times. The CDR3 bases are TGTGCCAGCAGTCCACAGCGGAACACAGATACGCAGTATTTT. Amino acid sequence: CASSPQRNTDTQYF. This chain links TRBV6-5 with TRBJ2-3; a weak D match, TRBD2 (5 bases). CDR1 MNHEY and CDR2 SVGAGI come from the germline V gene. This CDR3 spans 14 amino acids. V was shortened by 5 bases and J by 2 bases, with 11 bases between the two germline ends.

V is TRBV6-1 and J is TRBJ2-7; possible D gene TRBD2, 5 bases. V was trimmed by 3 bases and J by 3 bases, leaving 9 bases between them. Germline loops: CDR1 MNHNS, CDR2 SASEGT. The CDR3 is 13 amino acids. CDR3 nucleotide sequence: TGTGCCAGCAGTGAGCGGGCCCACTACGAGCAGTACTTC. Translating it yields CASSERAHYEQYF.

The CDR3 DNA reads TGTGCCAGCAGCTTTTGGACAGGGGTAAATTCACCCCTCCACTTT. It encodes CASSFWTGVNSPLHF. The genes are TRBV11-2 and TRBJ1-6, with 9 bases that match TRBD1. CDR3 length: 15 residues. Trimming at V came to 3 bases and at J to 7 bases, leaving 4 bases not matched to a gene. Germline CDR1 reads SGHAT; CDR2 reads FQNNGV.

V is TRBV7-9 and J is TRBJ1-1, with TRBD1 identical over 9 bases. J gave up 3 bases and V 5 bases, and 16 bases lay outside the gene matches. This CDR3 has 18 residues. Germline V gene sequence: CDR1 SEHNR, CDR2 FQNEAQ (reference sequence). DNA of the CDR3: TGTGCCAGCAGCCCACGCGTATATTCGACAGGGGGGTACACTGAAGCTTTCTTT. It specifies CASSPRVYSTGGYTEAFF.

The chain couples TRBV18 to TRBJ2-7; D remains unclear. Germline CDR1 KGHSH, CDR2 LQKENI. Deletions cut 0 bases from V and 3 bases from J, with 9 bases between. The CDR3 runs to 14 residues. CDR3 coding DNA: TGTGCCAGCTCACCACCGTCTGTTAGCTACGAGCAGTACTTC. This sequence encodes CASSPPSVSYEQYF. The full variable domain, rest sourced from reference TRBV18 and TRBJ2-7, is NAGVMQNPRHLVRRRGQEARLRCSPMKGHSHVYWYRQLPEEGLKFMVYLQKENIIDESGMPKERFSAEFPKEGPSILRIQQVVRGDSAAYFCASSPPSVSYEQYFGPGTRLTVT.

The chain combines TRBV19 with TRBJ2-1; TRBD2 agrees at 13 bases. Per the germline V gene, CDR1 is LNHDA and CDR2 is SQIVND (reference sequence). V gave up 2 bases and J gave up 8 bases; unmatched junction bases: 3. The CDR3 runs to 15 residues. CDR3 sequence: CASSIITSGRDEQFF. The CDR3 DNA sequence: TGTGCCAGTAGTATAATAACTAGCGGGAGGGATGAGCAGTTCTTC.

V is TRBV4-1 and J is TRBJ1-6; D gene ambiguous. The germline V gene has CDR1 MGHRA and CDR2 YSYEKL. V was shortened by 0 bases and J by 5 bases, with 11 bases between the two germline ends. This CDR3 is built from 16 residues. CDR3 sequence: CASSQDRSVNNSPLHF. The CDR3 DNA is TGCGCCAGCAGCCAAGACCGGTCTGTGAATAATTCACCCCTCCACTTT.

The genes are TRBV30 and TRBJ1-3; 8 bases are a match to TRBD1. The J segment lost 4 bases and the V segment lost 4 bases, leaving 9 bases of the junction unmatched. Germline V gene sequence: CDR1 GTSNPN, CDR2 SVGIG (reference sequence). The CDR3 has 15 residues. CDR3 region: CAWKVSGTGGNTIYF. Here the CDR3 DNA reads TGTGCCTGGAAGGTGTCCGGGACAGGCGGAAACACCATATATTTT.

The V call is TRBV7-8, the J call TRBJ2-5, with 8 bases that match TRBD2. CDR1 SGHVS and CDR2 FQNEAQ come from the germline V gene. V lost 5 bases, J lost 5 bases, and 16 bases stayed unmatched. The CDR3 length is 17 residues. In DNA, the CDR3 is TGTGCCAGCAGCCCCCTGGGTGCGGGGGGCGTCCGGGAGACCCAGTACTTC. Translation: CASSPLGAGGVRETQYF.

This clone was counted only a few times. The chain recombines TRBV30 with TRBJ1-2; no clear D gene. With 1 base removed from V and 0 bases from J, the gap between germline ends came to 6 bases. Germline V gene data show CDR1 as GTSNPN and CDR2 as SVGIG (reference sequence). CDR3 length: 13 residues. For the CDR3, the DNA is TGTGCCTGGAGTGGTAGAGCTAACTATGGCTACACCTTC. It encodes CAWSGRANYGYTF.

V usage is TRBV19 and J usage is TRBJ2-5; 10 nucleotides match TRBD2. The V and J ends lost 5 bases and 3 bases, in that order; junction bases with no gene match: 15. Germline lookup yields CDR1 LNHDA and CDR2 SQIVND (reference sequence). This CDR3 has 18 residues. The DNA for the CDR3 is TGTGCCAGTAGTTCTGCTAGCGGGGGCTTGACCCGCAAAGAGACCCAGTACTTC. It codes for CASSSASGGLTRKETQYF.

The chain's CDR3 is CASSPGGLGNNEQFF. In DNA, the CDR3 is TGTGCCAGCAGTCCAGGGGGGCTTGGGAACAATGAGCAGTTCTTC. The chain links TRBV28 to TRBJ2-1, with D perhaps matching TRBD1 (7 bases). This CDR3 is built from 15 residues. Trimming cost V 5 bases and J 5 bases, with 16 bases left between them. Germline-derived CDR1 and CDR2 are MDHEN and SYDVKM.

V and J are TRBV27 and TRBJ1-1; the D is unclear. V gave up 3 bases and J gave up 0 bases, with 14 bases separating them. The CDR3 contains 16 residues. Per germline, CDR1 MNHEY and CDR2 SMNVEV (reference sequence). The CDR3 coding sequence is TGTGCCAGCAGTTTGAGCCACGCCGTTATGAACACTGAAGCTTTCTTT. Amino acids: CASSLSHAVMNTEAFF.